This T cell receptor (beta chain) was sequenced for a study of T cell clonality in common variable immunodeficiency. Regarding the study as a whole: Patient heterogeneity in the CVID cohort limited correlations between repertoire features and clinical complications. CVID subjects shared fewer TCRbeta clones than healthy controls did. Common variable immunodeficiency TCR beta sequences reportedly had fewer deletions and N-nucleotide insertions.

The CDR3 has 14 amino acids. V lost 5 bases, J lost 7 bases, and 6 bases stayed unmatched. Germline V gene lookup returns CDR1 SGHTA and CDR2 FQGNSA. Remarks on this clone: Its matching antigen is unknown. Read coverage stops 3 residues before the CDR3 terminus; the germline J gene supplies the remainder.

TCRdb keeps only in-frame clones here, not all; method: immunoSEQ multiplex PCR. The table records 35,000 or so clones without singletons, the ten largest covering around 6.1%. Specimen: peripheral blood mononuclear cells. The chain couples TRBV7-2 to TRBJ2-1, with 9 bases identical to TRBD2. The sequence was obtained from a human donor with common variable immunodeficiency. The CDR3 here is CASSPAAGGNEQFF. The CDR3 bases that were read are TGTGCCAGCAGCCCCGCCGCGGGGGGGAATGAG.